The following is a T cell receptor (beta chain) sequence with its context. Within Nashville, Tennessee resided all donors, each a Caucasian adult. CD45RA-negative memory and CD45RA+ naive subsets were split from the CD4+ cells. The data originate from a study of shared clonotypes between healthy human individuals. Trimming took 5 bases from V and 2 from J, leaving 15 bases between them. CDR1 is SNHLY, CDR2 FYNNEI, per germline. CDR3 size: 15 residues. Profiled with immunoSEQ multiplex PCR; TCRdb holds only in-frame clones, not every one. The sample holds about 680,000 clones; around 72% are singletons and the top ten take approximately 1.8%.

The receptor comes from a young woman in good health. The rearrangement uses TRBV2 and TRBJ1-2; tentative D call: TRBD1 (6 bases). Sequencing used memory CD4+ T cells sorted from blood. Subset here: CD45RA-negative fraction. The CDR3 DNA follows: TGTGCCAGCAGTTCAGGACAGCCGGGGAACTATGGCTACACCTTC. This gives the protein CASSSGQPGNYGYTF.